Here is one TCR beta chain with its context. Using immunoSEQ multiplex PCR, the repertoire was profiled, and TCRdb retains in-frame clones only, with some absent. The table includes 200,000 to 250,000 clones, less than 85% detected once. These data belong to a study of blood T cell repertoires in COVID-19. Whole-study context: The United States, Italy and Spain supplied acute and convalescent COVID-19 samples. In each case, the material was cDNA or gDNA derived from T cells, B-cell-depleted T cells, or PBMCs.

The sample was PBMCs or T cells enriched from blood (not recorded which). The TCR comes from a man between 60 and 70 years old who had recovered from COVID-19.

CDR3 sequence (DNA): TGTGCCTGGAGTGTATGGACAGGGCCGAGGAATGAGCAGTTCTTC. Its translation is CAWSVWTGPRNEQFF. This chain links TRBV30 with TRBJ2-1, with 8 bases fitting TRBD1. CDR3 length: 15 amino acids. V lost 0 bases and J lost 7; bases outside the gene matches: 8. The germline V gene encodes CDR1 GTSNPN and CDR2 SVGIG (reference sequence).